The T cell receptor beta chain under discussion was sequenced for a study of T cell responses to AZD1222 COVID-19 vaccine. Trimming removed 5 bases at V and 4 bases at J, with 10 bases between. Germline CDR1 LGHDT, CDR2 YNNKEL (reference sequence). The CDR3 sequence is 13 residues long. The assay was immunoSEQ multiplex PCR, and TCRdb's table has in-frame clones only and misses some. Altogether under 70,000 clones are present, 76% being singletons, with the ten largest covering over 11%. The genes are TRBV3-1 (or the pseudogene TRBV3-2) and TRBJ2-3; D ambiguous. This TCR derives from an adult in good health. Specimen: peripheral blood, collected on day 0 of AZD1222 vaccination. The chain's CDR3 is CASSLRGPDTQYF. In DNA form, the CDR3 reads TGTGCCAGCAGCTTACGTGGGCCAGATACGCAGTATTTT.